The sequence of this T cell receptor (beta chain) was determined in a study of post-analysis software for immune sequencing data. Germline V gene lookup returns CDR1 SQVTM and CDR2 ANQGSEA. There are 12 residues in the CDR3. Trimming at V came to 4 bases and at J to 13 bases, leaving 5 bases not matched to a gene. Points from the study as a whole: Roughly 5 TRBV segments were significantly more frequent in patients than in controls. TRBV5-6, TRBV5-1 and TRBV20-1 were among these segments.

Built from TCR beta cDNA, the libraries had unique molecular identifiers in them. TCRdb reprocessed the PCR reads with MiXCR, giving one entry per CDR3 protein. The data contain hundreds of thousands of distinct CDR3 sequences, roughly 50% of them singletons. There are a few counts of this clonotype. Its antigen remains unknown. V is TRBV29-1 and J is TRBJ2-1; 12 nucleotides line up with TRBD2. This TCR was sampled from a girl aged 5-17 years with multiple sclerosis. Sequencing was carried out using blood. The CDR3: CSVVTSGGDQFF. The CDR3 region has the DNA TGCAGCGTTGTGACTAGCGGGGGAGATCAGTTCTTC.